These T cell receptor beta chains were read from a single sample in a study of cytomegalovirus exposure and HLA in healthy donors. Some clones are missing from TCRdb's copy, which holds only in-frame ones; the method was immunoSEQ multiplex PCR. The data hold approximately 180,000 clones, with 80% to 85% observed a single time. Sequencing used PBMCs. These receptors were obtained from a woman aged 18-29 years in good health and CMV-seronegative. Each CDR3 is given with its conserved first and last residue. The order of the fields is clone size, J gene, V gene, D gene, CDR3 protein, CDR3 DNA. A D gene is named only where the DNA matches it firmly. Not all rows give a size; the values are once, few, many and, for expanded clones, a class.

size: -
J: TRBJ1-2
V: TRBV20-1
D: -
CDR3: CSARDAAGYTF
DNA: TGCAGTGCTAGAGATGCGGCTGGCTACACCTTC

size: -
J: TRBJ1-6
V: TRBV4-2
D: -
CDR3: CASSQSQSLQSSYNSPLHF
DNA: TGTGCCAGCAGCCAATCTCAATCGTTACAGAGCTCCTATAATTCACCCCTCCACTTT

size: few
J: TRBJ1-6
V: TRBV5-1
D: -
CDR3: CASSFSWGNSPLHF
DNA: TGCGCCAGCAGCTTTAGTTGGGGCAATTCACCCCTCCACTTT

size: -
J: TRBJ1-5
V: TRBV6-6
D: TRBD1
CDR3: CASSYSGQTNQPQHF
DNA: TGTGCCAGCAGTTACTCGGGACAGACTAATCAGCCCCAGCATTTT

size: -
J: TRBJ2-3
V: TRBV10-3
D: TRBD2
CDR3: CAISEIGLAGLWGYTDTQYF
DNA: TGTGCCATCAGTGAGATCGGACTAGCGGGATTGTGGGGATACACAGATACGCAGTATTTT

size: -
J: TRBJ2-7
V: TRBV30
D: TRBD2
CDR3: CAWSPAGGPFEQYF
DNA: TGTGCCTGGAGTCCGGCGGGAGGGCCGTTCGAGCAGTACTTC

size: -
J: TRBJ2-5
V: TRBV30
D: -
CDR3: CACRTRGQETQYF
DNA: TGTGCCTGCAGGACTCGCGGACAAGAGACCCAGTACTTC

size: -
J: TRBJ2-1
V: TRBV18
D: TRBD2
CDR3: CASSPPGLAGTDEQFF
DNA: TGTGCCAGCTCACCACCCGGACTAGCGGGGACAGATGAGCAGTTCTTC

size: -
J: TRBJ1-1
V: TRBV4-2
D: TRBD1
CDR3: CASGRPGQGIGEAFF
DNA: TGTGCCAGCGGCCGACCGGGACAGGGTATCGGTGAAGCTTTCTTT

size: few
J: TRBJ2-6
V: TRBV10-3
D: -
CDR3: CAIRGGVLSGANVLTF
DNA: TGTGCCATCAGGGGGGGAGTTCTCTCTGGGGCCAACGTCCTGACTTTC

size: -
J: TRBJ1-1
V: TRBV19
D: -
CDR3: CASSIDAGNTEAFF
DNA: TGTGCCAGTAGTATCGATGCAGGGAACACTGAAGCTTTCTTT

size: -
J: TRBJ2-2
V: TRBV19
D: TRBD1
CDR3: CASSTQGADTGELFF
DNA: TGTGCCAGTAGTACTCAGGGGGCGGACACCGGGGAGCTGTTTTTT

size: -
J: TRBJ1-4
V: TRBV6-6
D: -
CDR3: CASRVGATNEKLFF
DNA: TGTGCCAGCAGGGTCGGGGCAACTAATGAAAAACTGTTTTTT

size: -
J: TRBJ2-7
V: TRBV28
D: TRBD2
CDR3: CASSPASGLGRQYF
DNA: TGTGCCAGCAGTCCAGCTTCGGGACTAGGTAGGCAGTACTTC